These 6 T cell receptor beta chains share one sample of origin, sequenced in a study of T cell responses to AZD1222 COVID-19 vaccine (dated by TCRdb to 2020 to 2022). The sample's time point label, decoded: baseline before first vaccination. Libraries were made using the immunoSEQ multiplex PCR assay. In TCRdb, the immuneACCESS table is reduced to in-frame sequences with V and J assigned. These tables do not hold every clone; where another copy was compared, an unresolved V gene accounts for under half, and the others remain unexplained. A total of about 130,000 clones appear in this sample, about 90% of them only once. The ten largest make up 1.5% to 2% of the sample. The sample consisted of peripheral blood, taken on day 0 of AZD1222 vaccination. The receptors here all came from an adult in good health.

This clone was observed a single time. The rearrangement joins TRBV11-2 to TRBJ2-7; D remains ambiguous. V was trimmed by 3 bases and J by 7 bases, leaving 13 bases between them. CDR1 and CDR2 from the germline V gene are SGHAT and FQNNGV. The CDR3 sequence is 13 residues long. As DNA, the CDR3 is TGTGCCAGCAGCTTCAATCTAAAACTAGAGCAGTACTTC. Protein product: CASSFNLKLEQYF.

V and J are TRBV7-6 and TRBJ1-4; TRBD1 matches 7 bases. The CDR3 length is 15 residues. Germline trimming cut 5 bases from V and 2 bases from J; bases unmatched to any gene: 5. Per the germline V gene, CDR1 is SGHVS and CDR2 is FNYEAQ. The CDR3 coding sequence is TGTGCCAGCAGCCCGCCCAGGGGGACTAATGAAAAACTGTTTTTT. Its translation is CASSPPRGTNEKLFF.

The chain carries TRBV5-1 and TRBJ2-5, with 10 bases aligning to TRBD2. The CDR3 runs to 15 residues. The germline V gene has CDR1 SGHRS and CDR2 YFSETQ. The junction had 10 bases not matched to a gene; V was cut back by 4 bases and J by 7 bases. The CDR3 reads CASSLSGGPSGTQYF. CDR3 in DNA: TGCGCCAGCAGCCTTAGCGGGGGGCCCTCCGGGACCCAGTACTTC.

This chain joins TRBV6-5 and TRBJ1-6, with no clear D. Germline-derived CDR1 and CDR2 are MNHEY and SVGAGI. Trimming pared 7 bases from V and 5 bases from J, leaving 15 bases between. This CDR3 has 15 residues. CDR3 DNA: TGTGCCAGCAAGGATCTCTCCAGCGATAATTCACCCCTCCACTTT. Translating it yields CASKDLSSDNSPLHF.

The gene calls are TRBV7-8 and TRBJ1-3, with 7 nucleotides matching TRBD1. The trim removed 4 bases at V and 4 bases at J, leaving 10 bases unmatched. The V gene's germline CDR1 is SGHVS and CDR2 FQNEAQ. This CDR3 spans 16 amino acids. CDR3 bases: TGTGCCAGCAGCTCTATGACAGGGAGGTCAGGAAACACCATATATTTT. Protein product: CASSSMTGRSGNTIYF.

DNA for the CDR3: TGTGCCAGCAGCCAAGCTACCCTCGGGTACACTAATGAAAAACTGTTTTTT. Its translation is CASSQATLGYTNEKLFF. The chain joins TRBV3-1 (or the pseudogene TRBV3-2) to TRBJ1-4; D gene ambiguous. Germline V gives CDR1 LGHDT, CDR2 YNNKEL (reference sequence). The CDR3 runs to 17 residues. V was trimmed by 1 base and J by 2 bases, leaving 14 bases between them.